This T cell receptor beta chain was captured in a study of CD8 T cells in ankylosing spondylitis. Study-wide results and limits: Certain motif variants had earlier been reported in reactive arthritis synovial fluid and blood. It was reported that disease-linked clones were significantly enriched in matched ankylosing spondylitis synovial fluid. Under 10 highly homologous variants formed a TCR beta motif that appeared characteristic of ankylosing spondylitis blood.

This clonotype appeared a few times. No antigen is known for it. CDR3 size: 18 residues. Trimming took 6 bases from V and 2 from J; bases not matched to a gene: 10. Each TCR beta library was made by quantitative 5'-RACE that incorporated molecular barcodes. TCRdb ran MiXCR on the 5' RACE reads and lists one entry per CDR3 protein. The sample consists of 350,000 to 400,000 distinct CDR3 sequences, approximately 20% of them appearing once. The sample taken for sequencing was blood, either unsorted or a sorted T cell fraction (not recorded which). The chain has TRBV12-3 or TRBV12-4 and TRBJ2-6; 10 bases agree with TRBD2. This receptor was identified in a male donor with ankylosing spondylitis or in good health (not recorded which). CDR3 sequence reads: CASSIAASGGTGANVLTF. In nucleotides, the CDR3 is TGTGCCAGCAGCATCGCTGCTAGCGGGGGTACTGGGGCCAACGTCCTGACTTTC.